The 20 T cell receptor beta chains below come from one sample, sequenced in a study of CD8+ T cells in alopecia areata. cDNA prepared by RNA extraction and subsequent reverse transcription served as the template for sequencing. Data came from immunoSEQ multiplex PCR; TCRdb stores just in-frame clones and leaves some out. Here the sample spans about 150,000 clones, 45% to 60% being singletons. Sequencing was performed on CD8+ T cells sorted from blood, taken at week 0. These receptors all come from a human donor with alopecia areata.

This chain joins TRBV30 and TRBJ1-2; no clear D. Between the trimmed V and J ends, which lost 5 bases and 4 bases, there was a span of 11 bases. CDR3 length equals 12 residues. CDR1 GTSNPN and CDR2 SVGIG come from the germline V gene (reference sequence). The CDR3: CAWDERPYGYTF. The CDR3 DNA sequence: TGTGCCTGGGACGAACGACCCTATGGCTACACCTTC.

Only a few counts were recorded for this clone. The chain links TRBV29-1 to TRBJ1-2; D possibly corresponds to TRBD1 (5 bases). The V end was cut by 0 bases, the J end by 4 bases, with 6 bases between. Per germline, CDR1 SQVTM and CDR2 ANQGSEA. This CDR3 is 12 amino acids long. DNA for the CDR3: TGCAGCGTTGAAGAGGGGACCTATGGCTACACCTTC. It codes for CSVEEGTYGYTF.

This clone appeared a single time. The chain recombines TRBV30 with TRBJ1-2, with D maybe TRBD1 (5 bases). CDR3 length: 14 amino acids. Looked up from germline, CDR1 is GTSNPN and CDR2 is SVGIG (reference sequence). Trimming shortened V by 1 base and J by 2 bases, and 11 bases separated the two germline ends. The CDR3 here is CAWSEVRGNYGYTF. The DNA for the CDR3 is TGTGCCTGGAGTGAAGTTAGGGGAAACTATGGCTACACCTTC.

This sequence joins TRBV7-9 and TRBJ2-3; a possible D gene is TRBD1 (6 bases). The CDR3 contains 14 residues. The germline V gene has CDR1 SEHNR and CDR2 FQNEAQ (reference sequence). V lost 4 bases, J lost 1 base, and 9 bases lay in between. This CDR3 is CASSSAGGTDTQYF. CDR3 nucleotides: TGTGCCAGCAGCTCGGCAGGGGGCACAGATACGCAGTATTTT. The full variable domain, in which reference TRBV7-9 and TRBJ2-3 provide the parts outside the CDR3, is DTGVSQNPRHKITKRGQNVTFRCDPISEHNRLYWYRQTLGQGPEFLTYFQNEAQLEKSRLLSDRFSAERPKGSFSTLEIQRTEQGDSAMYLCASSSAGGTDTQYFGPGTRLTVL.

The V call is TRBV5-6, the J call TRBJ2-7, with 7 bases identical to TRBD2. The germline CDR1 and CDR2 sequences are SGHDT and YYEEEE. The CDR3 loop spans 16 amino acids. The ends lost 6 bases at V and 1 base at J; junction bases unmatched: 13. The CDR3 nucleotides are TGTGCCAGCACCTCGGTTGCGGGGGTGGGGTCCTACGAGCAGTACTTC. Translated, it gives CASTSVAGVGSYEQYF.

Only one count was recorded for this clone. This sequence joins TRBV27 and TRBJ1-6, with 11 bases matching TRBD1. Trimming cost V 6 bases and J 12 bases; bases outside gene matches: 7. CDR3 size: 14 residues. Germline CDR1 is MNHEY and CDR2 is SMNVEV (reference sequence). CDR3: CASSLGQGALPLHF. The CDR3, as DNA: TGTGCCAGCAGCCTCGGACAGGGGGCTTTACCCCTCCACTTT.

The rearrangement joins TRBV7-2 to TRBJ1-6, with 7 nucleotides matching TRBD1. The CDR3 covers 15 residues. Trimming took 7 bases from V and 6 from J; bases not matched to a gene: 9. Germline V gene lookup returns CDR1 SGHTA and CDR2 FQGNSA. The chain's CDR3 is CASTGRQGSNSPLHF. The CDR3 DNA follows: TGTGCCAGCACCGGACGACAGGGAAGTAATTCACCCCTCCACTTT.

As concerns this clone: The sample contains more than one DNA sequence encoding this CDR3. CDR3 loop: CASSLEGVSYEQYF. In nucleotides, the CDR3 is TGCGCCAGCAGCTTGGAAGGGGTTTCGTACGAGCAGTACTTC. The V and J genes are TRBV5-1 and TRBJ2-7; TRBD1 is a possible D gene (5 bases). Germline V gene sequence: CDR1 SGHRS, CDR2 YFSETQ. The CDR3 totals 14 residues. Trimming pared 0 bases from V and 4 bases from J, leaving 11 bases between.

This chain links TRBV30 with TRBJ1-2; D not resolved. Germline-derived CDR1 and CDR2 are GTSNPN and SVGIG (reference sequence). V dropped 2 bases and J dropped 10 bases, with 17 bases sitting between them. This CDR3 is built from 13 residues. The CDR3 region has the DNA TGTGCCTGGAGTTCGCAAGGTTATAACGACTACACCTTC. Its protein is CAWSSQGYNDYTF.

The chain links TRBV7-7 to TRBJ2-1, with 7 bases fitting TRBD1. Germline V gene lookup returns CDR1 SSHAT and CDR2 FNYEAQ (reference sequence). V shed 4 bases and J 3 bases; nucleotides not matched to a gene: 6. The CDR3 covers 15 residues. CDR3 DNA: TGTGCCAGCAGCTCCGGGACAGCGATCTACAATGAGCAGTTCTTC. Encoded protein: CASSSGTAIYNEQFF. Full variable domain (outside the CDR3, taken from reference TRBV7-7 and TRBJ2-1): GAGVSQSPRYKVTKRGQDVTLRCDPISSHATLYWYQQALGQGPEFLTYFNYEAQPDKSGLPSDRFSAERPEGSISTLTIQRTEQRDSAMYRCASSSGTAIYNEQFFGPGTRLTVL.

This CDR3 reads CASSFDWSYNSPLHF. DNA of the CDR3: TGTGCCAGCAGTTTCGACTGGTCCTATAATTCACCCCTCCACTTT. The chain links TRBV27 to TRBJ1-6; D unresolved. Germline assignment: CDR1 MNHEY and CDR2 SMNVEV (reference sequence). V was clipped by 3 bases and J by 1 base, with 7 bases between them. The CDR3 extends over 15 amino acids.

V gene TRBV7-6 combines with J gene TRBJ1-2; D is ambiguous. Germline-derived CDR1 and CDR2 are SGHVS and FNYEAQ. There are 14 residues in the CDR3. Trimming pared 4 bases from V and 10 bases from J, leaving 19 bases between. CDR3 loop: CASSSGREGRPYTF. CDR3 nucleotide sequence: TGTGCCAGCAGCTCCGGCCGGGAGGGCAGGCCCTACACCTTC.

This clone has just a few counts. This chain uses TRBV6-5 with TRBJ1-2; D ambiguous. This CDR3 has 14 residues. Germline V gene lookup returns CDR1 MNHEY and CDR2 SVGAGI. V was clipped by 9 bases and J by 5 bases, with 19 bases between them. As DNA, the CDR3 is TGTGCCAGATTCTGTACGGTGACACCTTATGGCTACACCTTC. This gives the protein CARFCTVTPYGYTF.

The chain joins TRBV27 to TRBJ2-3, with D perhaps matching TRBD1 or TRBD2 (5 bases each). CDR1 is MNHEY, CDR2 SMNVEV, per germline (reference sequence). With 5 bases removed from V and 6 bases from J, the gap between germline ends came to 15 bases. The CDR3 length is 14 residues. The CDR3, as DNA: TGTGCCAGCAGTATCTCAGTTGGGACGGATACGCAGTATTTT. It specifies CASSISVGTDTQYF.

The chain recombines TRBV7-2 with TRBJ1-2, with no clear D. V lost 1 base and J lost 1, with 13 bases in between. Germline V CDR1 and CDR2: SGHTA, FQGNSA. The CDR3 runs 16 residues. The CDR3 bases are TGTGCCAGCAGCTTAGAACGGTTGGCGGTTAACTATGGCTACACCTTC. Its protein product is CASSLERLAVNYGYTF.

CDR3 nucleotide sequence: TGTGCCAGCAGCCACCCCGGACAGGGTGGCACCGGGGAGCTGTTTTTT. Its protein product is CASSHPGQGGTGELFF. The rearrangement uses TRBV9 and TRBJ2-2; 8 bases fit TRBD1. The trim removed 4 bases at V and 4 bases at J, leaving 9 bases unmatched. This CDR3 is built from 16 residues. The V gene's germline CDR1 is SGDLS and CDR2 YYNGEE.

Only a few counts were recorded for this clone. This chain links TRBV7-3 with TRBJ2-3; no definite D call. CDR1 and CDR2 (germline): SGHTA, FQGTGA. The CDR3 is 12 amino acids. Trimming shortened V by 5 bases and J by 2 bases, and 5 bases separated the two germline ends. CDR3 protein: CASSPDTDTQYF. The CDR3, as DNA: TGTGCCAGCAGCCCGGACACAGATACGCAGTATTTT.

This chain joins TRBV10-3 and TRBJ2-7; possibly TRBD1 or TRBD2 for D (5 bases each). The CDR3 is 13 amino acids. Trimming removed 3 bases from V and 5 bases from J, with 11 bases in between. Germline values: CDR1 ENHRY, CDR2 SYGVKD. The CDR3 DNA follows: TGTGCCATCAGTGACGGGGCCCTGGACGAGCAGTACTTC. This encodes CAISDGALDEQYF.

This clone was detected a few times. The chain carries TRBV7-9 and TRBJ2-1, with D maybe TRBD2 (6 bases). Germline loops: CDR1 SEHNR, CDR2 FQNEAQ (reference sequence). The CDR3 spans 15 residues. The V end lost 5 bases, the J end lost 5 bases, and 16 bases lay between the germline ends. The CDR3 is CASSPAGQENNEQFF. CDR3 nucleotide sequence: TGTGCCAGCAGCCCAGCGGGCCAGGAGAACAATGAGCAGTTCTTC.

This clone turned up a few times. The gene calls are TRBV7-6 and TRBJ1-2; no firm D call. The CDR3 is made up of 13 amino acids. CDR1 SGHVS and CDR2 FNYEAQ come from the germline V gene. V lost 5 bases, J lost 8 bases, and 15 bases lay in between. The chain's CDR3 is CASSPGPGGGYTF. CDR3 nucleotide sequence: TGTGCCAGCAGCCCCGGGCCCGGCGGCGGCTACACCTTC.